Presented here are 20 T cell receptor beta chains from one specimen sequenced in a study of T cell responses to AZD1222 COVID-19 vaccine. Clones were sequenced by immunoSEQ multiplex PCR, and TCRdb holds only the in-frame ones, with some missing. The table lists 95,000 to 150,000 clones, 89% of them singletons. This material consisted of peripheral blood, taken on day 0 of AZD1222 vaccination. The receptors shown here come from an adult in good health.

The chain is built from TRBV28 and TRBJ2-5; D possibly corresponds to TRBD2 (5 bases). Germline V gives CDR1 MDHEN, CDR2 SYDVKM. The V end was cut by 1 base, the J end by 5 bases, with 14 bases between. This CDR3 spans 15 amino acids. The DNA of the CDR3 is TGTGCCAGCAGTTTATTACGCGCAACGGGGGAGACCCAGTACTTC. Translating gives CASSLLRATGETQYF.

This clone came up once. The chain recombines TRBV5-1 with TRBJ2-3, with D hard to call. V was clipped by 3 bases and J by 3 bases, with 11 bases between them. The CDR3 loop spans 14 amino acids. Germline loops: CDR1 SGHRS, CDR2 YFSETQ. CDR3 region: CASSSTQVTDTQYF. The CDR3 DNA reads TGCGCCAGCAGCTCGACCCAAGTGACAGATACGCAGTATTTT.

The chain links TRBV6-5 to TRBJ2-1, with 8 bases aligning to TRBD2. V lost 4 bases to trimming and J lost 7 bases; unmatched junction nucleotides: 12. Germline CDR1 MNHEY, CDR2 SVGAGI. CDR3 size: 16 residues. Here the CDR3 DNA reads TGTGCCAGCAGTTCCAGAAGCGGGGGCCTAGGGAATGAGCAGTTCTTC. This codes for CASSSRSGGLGNEQFF.

The J gene is TRBJ1-6, the V gene TRBV18, with D maybe TRBD1 (5 bases). V shed 6 bases and J shed 6 bases, with 21 bases lying between them. CDR3 length equals 17 residues. The V gene's germline CDR1 is KGHSH and CDR2 LQKENI. As DNA, the CDR3 is TGTGCCAGCTCTCCGGCTTCGGGGGGGAATTTTAATTCACCCCTCCACTTT. This encodes CASSPASGGNFNSPLHF.

The chain is built from TRBV19 and TRBJ2-5; D uncertain. The V gene lost 1 base and the J gene lost 3 bases, with 9 bases spanning the gap. The germline CDR1 and CDR2 sequences are LNHDA and SQIVND (reference sequence). This CDR3 region has 14 residues. The CDR3 loop is CASSIAGDEETQYF. The CDR3 DNA reads as TGTGCCAGTAGTATAGCGGGCGACGAAGAGACCCAGTACTTC.

The chain is built from TRBV28 and TRBJ1-6; D perhaps matches TRBD1 (5 bases). V was clipped by 9 bases and J by 11 bases, with 17 bases between them. The CDR3 spans 13 residues. The germline V gene has CDR1 MDHEN and CDR2 SYDVKM. This CDR3 reads CASNGRGNPPLHF. CDR3 bases: TGTGCCAGTAATGGGCGGGGGAACCCACCCCTCCACTTT.

This clone was picked up one time. The V call is TRBV5-1, the J call TRBJ2-7; D possibly corresponds to TRBD2 (5 bases). CDR3 size: 14 residues. Germline V gene data show CDR1 as SGHRS and CDR2 as YFSETQ. V was pared by 2 bases and J by 2 bases, with 11 bases between. This CDR3 is CASSFAGQTYEQYF. Here the CDR3 DNA reads TGCGCCAGCAGCTTCGCGGGCCAAACCTACGAGCAGTACTTC.

The chain couples TRBV27 to TRBJ1-3; tentatively, D is TRBD1 (6 bases). Trimming shortened V by 2 bases and J by 0 bases, and 11 bases separated the two germline ends. CDR1 and CDR2 from the germline V gene are MNHEY and SMNVEV (reference sequence). This CDR3 contains 16 residues. CDR3 amino acids: CASSLRGGSSGNTIYF. For the CDR3, the DNA is TGTGCCAGCAGTTTAAGAGGGGGTAGCTCTGGAAACACCATATATTTT.

This clone appeared a single time. The V call is TRBV5-6, the J call TRBJ1-1; no reliable D call. CDR1 and CDR2 from the germline V gene are SGHDT and YYEEEE. The CDR3 covers 16 residues. Trimming stripped 3 bases from V and 1 base from J, with 16 bases between. The CDR3: CASSSEVGDRNTEAFF. Here the CDR3 DNA reads TGTGCCAGCAGCTCCGAGGTCGGGGATAGGAACACTGAAGCTTTCTTT.

A few counts support this clone. The chain links TRBV7-8 to TRBJ1-4; TRBD1 might be the D (6 bases). Trimming left V 1 base short and J 6 bases short, with 12 bases between. CDR3 size: 15 residues. Germline CDR1 and CDR2: SGHVS and FQNEAQ. The CDR3 is CASSLVGGLDEKLFF. DNA for the CDR3: TGTGCCAGCAGCTTAGTTGGGGGCTTGGATGAAAAACTGTTTTTT.

V usage is TRBV15 and J usage is TRBJ2-5; 9 bases map to TRBD1. Germline V CDR1 and CDR2: LNHNV, YYDKDF (reference sequence). The J segment lost 5 bases and the V segment lost 2 bases, leaving 9 bases of the junction unmatched. The CDR3 loop spans 16 amino acids. CDR3 residues: CATSRKDRGFLETQYF. The CDR3 bases are TGTGCCACCAGCAGAAAGGACAGGGGCTTTTTGGAGACCCAGTACTTC.

The V and J genes are TRBV5-1 and TRBJ1-6; a weak D match, TRBD1 (6 bases). Trimming shortened V by 0 bases and J by 0 bases, and 19 bases separated the two germline ends. The CDR3 runs 20 residues. CDR1 and CDR2 (germline): SGHRS, YFSETQ. CDR3 DNA: TGCGCCAGCAGCTTGGCCAGGTGGGACAACTGGAGCTCCTATAATTCACCCCTCCACTTT. This codes for CASSLARWDNWSSYNSPLHF.

This chain connects TRBV27 to TRBJ2-2; D is undetermined. The V end lost 3 bases, the J end lost 5 bases, and 7 bases lay between the germline ends. CDR3 length: 13 amino acids. Germline V lookup: CDR1 MNHEY, CDR2 SMNVEV (reference sequence). CDR3 in DNA: TGTGCCAGCAGTTTCTCAAGAACCGGGGAGCTGTTTTTT. Protein product: CASSFSRTGELFF.

V and J are TRBV7-2 and TRBJ2-1; no definite D call. CDR1 is SGHTA, CDR2 FQGNSA, per germline. Trimming stripped 1 base from V and 7 bases from J, with 11 bases between. The CDR3 covers 14 residues. In nucleotides, the CDR3 is TGTGCCAGCAGCTTAGGAGAAGGTTGGAATGAGCAGTTCTTC. Protein sequence: CASSLGEGWNEQFF.

This clone is a singleton in its sample. The V gene is TRBV28, the J gene TRBJ1-1, with 7 bases identical to TRBD1. CDR3 length: 13 amino acids. J gave up 11 bases and V 6 bases, and 12 bases lay outside the gene matches. Looked up from germline, CDR1 is MDHEN and CDR2 is SYDVKM. This chain's CDR3 is CASSPSDRPLAFF. CDR3 sequence (DNA): TGTGCCAGCAGCCCTTCGGACAGGCCGCTGGCTTTCTTT.

This clone was observed a single time. CDR3: CASSALDHGDQPQHF. The CDR3 region has the DNA TGTGCCAGCTCAGCCCTCGACCACGGGGATCAGCCCCAGCATTTT. The chain recombines TRBV18 with TRBJ1-5; D call uncertain. Germline assignment: CDR1 KGHSH and CDR2 LQKENI. The V and J ends lost 5 bases and 5 bases respectively, with 16 bases between them. This CDR3 is built from 15 residues.

The V and J genes are TRBV5-1 and TRBJ2-4, with TRBD1 matching 8 bases. V gave up 5 bases and J gave up 4 bases; unmatched junction bases: 8. Germline CDR1 SGHRS, CDR2 YFSETQ. CDR3 length: 15 amino acids. The CDR3 nucleotides read TGCGCCAGCAGTAACGGACAGGGTAATAAAAACATTCAGTACTTC. It codes for CASSNGQGNKNIQYF.

The chain combines TRBV30 with TRBJ1-2; TRBD1 is a possible D gene (5 bases). The CDR3 length is 13 residues. CDR1 and CDR2 from the germline V gene are GTSNPN and SVGIG (reference sequence). The V end was cut by 7 bases, the J end by 1 base, with 13 bases between. In nucleotides, the CDR3 is TGTGCCTCCTCCTCGACAGATAACTATGGCTACACCTTC. Amino acids: CASSSTDNYGYTF.

The chain employs TRBV10-2 and TRBJ2-7; D may correspond to TRBD1 or TRBD2 (5 bases each). Germline V gene lookup returns CDR1 WSHSY and CDR2 SAAADI. CDR3 length: 12 residues. Trimming pared 6 bases from V and 4 bases from J, leaving 10 bases between. The CDR3 DNA follows: TGCGCCAGCAGGCAGGGAGCTTACGAGCAGTACTTC. Protein: CASRQGAYEQYF.

J is TRBJ1-4 and V is TRBV28; no clear D gene. CDR3 length: 13 amino acids. V was shortened by 7 bases and J by 7 bases, with 13 bases between the two germline ends. The germline gives CDR1 MDHEN, CDR2 SYDVKM. CDR3: CASTVRAREKLFF. For the CDR3, the DNA is TGTGCCAGCACGGTCCGGGCGCGTGAAAAACTGTTTTTT.